The entry below gives a single TCR beta chain sequence along with its context. The antigen remains undetermined. Germline assignment: CDR1 SEHNR and CDR2 FQNEAQ (reference sequence). The CDR3 consists of 13 residues. V was trimmed by 5 bases and J by 1 base, leaving 8 bases between them. This entry belongs to a study of cytomegalovirus exposure and HLA in healthy donors. PCR used 60 Vbeta primers and 13 Jbeta primers. Sequencing was performed with immunoSEQ multiplex PCR; in TCRdb, only in-frame clones are kept and a portion is missing. This table has 180,000 or so clones, about four fifths appearing once. General study results and limits: Productive rates of about 87% or about 30% were seen for most TCR beta V segments in an earlier analysis. It was shown in a later analysis that HLA-associated TCR beta chains were more clonally expanded than other, equally common chains.

The sequenced material came from PBMCs. The TCR was taken from a woman in her 30s in good health and CMV-seronegative. The J gene is TRBJ1-2, the V gene TRBV7-9; D might be TRBD1 (5 bases). The CDR3: CASSRTNNYGYTF. The CDR3 DNA reads as TGTGCCAGCAGCCGGACAAATAACTATGGCTACACCTTC.